Each of the 31 T cell receptor beta chains below was sequenced from the same sample in a study of T cells after yellow fever vaccination. MiXCR, applied by TCRdb to the 5' RACE reads, yields one record per CDR3 protein. In the table there are 300,000 or so distinct CDR3 sequences, about 10% of which are singletons. The sequenced sample was CD4+ T cells sorted from PBMCs, obtained 5 days after the yellow fever booster vaccination. The source of these receptors is a man younger than 35 who received the YFV17D yellow fever vaccine.

This clonotype was counted only a few times. The V and J genes are TRBV7-8 and TRBJ1-5; TRBD1 might be the D (5 bases). The CDR3 covers 13 residues. Trimming cost V 8 bases and J 9 bases, with 17 bases left between them. Germline lookup yields CDR1 SGHVS and CDR2 FQNEAQ. The chain's CDR3 is CASRPQAGMPQHF. The DNA for the CDR3 is TGTGCCAGCCGTCCACAGGCCGGGATGCCCCAGCATTTT. Filled out from reference TRBV7-8 and TRBJ1-5, the complete variable domain reads GAGVSQSPRYKVAKRGQDVALRCDPISGHVSLFWYQQALGQGPEFLTYFQNEAQLDKSGLPSDRFFAERPEGSVSTLKIQRTQQEDSAVYLCASRPQAGMPQHFGDGTRLSIL.

This clonotype showed up just a few times. J is TRBJ2-7 and V is TRBV5-1; either TRBD1 or TRBD2 may supply D (6 bases each). Germline CDR1 and CDR2: SGHRS and YFSETQ. The ends were cut back, 0 bases at V and 2 bases at J, with 15 bases in the middle. The CDR3 is 16 amino acids. CDR3 nucleotides: TGCGCCAGCAGCTTGGCCTCGCGGGACACGACCTACGAGCAGTACTTC. Its protein is CASSLASRDTTYEQYF.

The chain uses TRBV5-1 and TRBJ2-5; D may be TRBD1 (5 bases). The CDR3 runs 14 residues. Germline loops: CDR1 SGHRS, CDR2 YFSETQ. Trimming left V 2 bases short and J 0 bases short, with 8 bases between. CDR3 bases: TGCGCCAGCAGCTTTAGACAGCACCAAGAGACCCAGTACTTC. Its translation is CASSFRQHQETQYF.

This chain joins TRBV12-3 or TRBV12-4 and TRBJ1-5; TRBD1 is a possible D gene (5 bases). V shed 6 bases and J shed 6 bases, with 15 bases lying between them. The CDR3 is made up of 14 amino acids. CDR3 loop: CASSSARGFQPQHF. The CDR3 coding sequence is TGTGCCAGCAGCTCGGCTCGGGGGTTTCAGCCCCAGCATTTT.

This clonotype was picked up a small number of times. The chain employs TRBV5-1 and TRBJ2-7; tentative D call: TRBD1 (5 bases). CDR1 and CDR2 (germline): SGHRS, YFSETQ. The CDR3 is 14 residues long. Deletions cut 0 bases from V and 2 bases from J, with 9 bases between. As DNA, the CDR3 is TGCGCCAGCAGCTTGGAACCAGGGACCTACGAGCAGTACGTC. It codes for CASSLEPGTYEQYV.

This clonotype was counted ten times or more. The chain employs TRBV7-9 and TRBJ2-5; D call uncertain. This CDR3 spans 13 amino acids. Looked up from germline, CDR1 is SEHNR and CDR2 is FQNEAQ (reference sequence). V lost 7 bases and J 0 bases, leaving 9 bases between the germline ends. CDR3 sequence reads: CASNLNHQETQYF. CDR3 sequence (DNA): TGTGCCAGCAATCTAAACCACCAAGAGACCCAGTACTTC.

Ten or more counts support this clonotype. V usage is TRBV20-1 and J usage is TRBJ2-7, with 7 bases aligning to TRBD1. The CDR3 has 13 amino acids. The germline V gene encodes CDR1 DFQATT and CDR2 SNEGSKA (reference sequence). V lost 3 bases to trimming and J lost 1 base; unmatched junction nucleotides: 3. CDR3 amino acids: CSARDRRSYEQYV. The CDR3 bases are TGCAGTGCTAGGGACAGGCGGTCCTACGAGCAGTACGTC.

J is TRBJ2-1 and V is TRBV5-6; TRBD2 aligns across 8 bases. This CDR3 is 14 amino acids long. Germline loops: CDR1 SGHDT, CDR2 YYEEEE. V dropped 2 bases and J dropped 9; count of bases not matched to a gene: 7. DNA of the CDR3: TGTGCCAGCAGCTTTAATTCGGGACTAGGTGAGCAGTTCTTC. This codes for CASSFNSGLGEQFF.

The table lists this clonotype with a few counts. The chain joins TRBV7-2 to TRBJ2-5; D is unclear. The CDR3 loop spans 13 amino acids. V was pared by 5 bases and J by 4 bases, with 11 bases between. Germline-derived CDR1 and CDR2 are SGHTA and FQGNSA. The CDR3 bases are TGTGCCAGCAGCCGCAATATGGCAGAGACCCAGTACTTC. Translating it yields CASSRNMAETQYF.

The genes are TRBV10-3 and TRBJ2-2; TRBD1 or TRBD2 may be the D gene (6 bases each). This CDR3 is built from 15 residues. CDR1 is ENHRY and CDR2 is SYGVKD in the germline V gene. V was trimmed by 11 bases and J by 5 bases, leaving 21 bases between them. The CDR3 loop is CAARPGAVRTGELFF. For the CDR3, the DNA is TGTGCCGCCCGGCCGGGGGCCGTTAGGACCGGGGAGCTGTTTTTT.

This clonotype was seen a handful of times. The rearrangement joins TRBV6-5 to TRBJ2-7, with D unclear. Deletions cut 6 bases from V and 2 bases from J, with 11 bases between. Looked up from germline, CDR1 is MNHEY and CDR2 is SVGAGI. The CDR3 is 13 residues long. The DNA for the CDR3 is TGTGCCAGCAGGCGGCCCGTAACCTACGAGCAGTACTTC. This codes for CASRRPVTYEQYF.

CDR3 amino acids: CASSPQGPNSYNEQFF. CDR3 DNA sequence: TGTGCCAGCTCACCCCAGGGGCCCAACTCCTACAATGAGCAGTTCTTC. V and J are TRBV18 and TRBJ2-1; D perhaps matches TRBD1 (6 bases). Germline loops: CDR1 KGHSH, CDR2 LQKENI. This CDR3 contains 16 residues. V was trimmed by 3 bases and J by 0 bases, leaving 12 bases between them.

The gene calls are TRBV25-1 and TRBJ2-2; a possible D gene is TRBD2 (5 bases). This CDR3 region has 17 residues. The ends were cut back, 2 bases at V and 8 bases at J, with 21 bases in the middle. Germline V gives CDR1 MGHDK, CDR2 SYGVNS. CDR3 loop: CASSEGFLGLRRGELFF. The CDR3 region has the DNA TGTGCCAGCAGTGAAGGATTCCTAGGACTGCGTCGAGGGGAGCTGTTTTTT.

The V call is TRBV4-1, the J call TRBJ2-7; 9 bases map to TRBD1. Germline loops: CDR1 MGHRA, CDR2 YSYEKL. The length of the CDR3 is 15 residues. The junction had 6 bases not matched to a gene; V was cut back by 4 bases and J by 2 bases. The CDR3 region has the DNA TGCGCCAGCAGCCTCGGACAGGGGTCCCCCTACGAGCAGTACTTC. Translating it yields CASSLGQGSPYEQYF.

This clonotype was detected a few times. CDR3 DNA: TGTGCCTGGAGTCGGGACGGCACCGGGGAGCTGTTTTTT. Its translation: CAWSRDGTGELFF. The rearrangement uses TRBV30 and TRBJ2-2, with D perhaps TRBD1 or TRBD2 (5 bases each). This CDR3 has 13 amino acids. Per the germline V gene, CDR1 is GTSNPN and CDR2 is SVGIG (reference sequence). The ends were cut back, 2 bases at V and 4 bases at J, with 8 bases in the middle.

This chain joins TRBV30 and TRBJ2-5; no definite D call. The CDR3 has 12 residues. CDR1 and CDR2 (germline): GTSNPN, SVGIG (reference sequence). V gave up 0 bases and J gave up 4 bases, with 6 bases separating them. Written as DNA, the CDR3 is TGTGCCTGGAGTGTACAGTCAGAGACCCAGTACTTC. It codes for CAWSVQSETQYF.

The rearrangement links TRBV10-3 to TRBJ1-1; D not resolved. The V gene lost 10 bases and the J gene lost 3 bases, with 15 bases spanning the gap. Germline CDR1 reads ENHRY; CDR2 reads SYGVKD. The CDR3 runs to 13 residues. CDR3 residues: CATTVSSDTEAFF. The DNA of the CDR3 is TGTGCCACCACGGTCTCGAGTGACACTGAAGCTTTCTTT.

This clonotype came up many times. The genes are TRBV20-1 and TRBJ2-7; D is undetermined. CDR3 length: 14 amino acids. V shed 5 bases and J shed 0 bases, with 14 bases lying between them. The germline V gene encodes CDR1 DFQATT and CDR2 SNEGSKA (reference sequence). CDR3 nucleotides: TGCAGTGCTCCGGATGTACCACACTCCTACGAGCAGTACGTC. It encodes CSAPDVPHSYEQYV.

The rearrangement joins TRBV5-4 to TRBJ2-3; perhaps TRBD1 as D (5 bases). Germline CDR1 is SGHNT and CDR2 is YYREEE (reference sequence). Between the trimmed V and J ends, which lost 2 bases and 1 base, there was a span of 11 bases. The CDR3 is 15 amino acids. DNA for the CDR3: TGTGCCAGCAGCTTTCGGCAGGGTCGCACAGATACGCAGTATTTT. Translating it yields CASSFRQGRTDTQYF.

The CDR3 bases are TGTGCCACAAATCGTTGGGGATGGGGGACTGAAGCTTTCTTT. As protein: CATNRWGWGTEAFF. The chain has TRBV14 and TRBJ1-1, with TRBD1 as a possible D gene (5 bases). Germline V gene lookup returns CDR1 SGHDN and CDR2 FVKESK. There are 14 residues in the CDR3. The V end lost 10 bases, the J end lost 5 bases, and 20 bases lay between the germline ends.

This clonotype was observed a handful of times. The V and J genes are TRBV7-9 and TRBJ2-1; D is ambiguous. CDR3 length: 11 residues. V lost 5 bases and J lost 6, with 5 bases in between. Germline CDR1 is SEHNR and CDR2 is FQNEAQ (reference sequence). In DNA form, the CDR3 reads TGTGCCAGCAGCCGACCCAATGAGCAGTTCTTC. The encoded protein is CASSRPNEQFF.

This chain links TRBV12-3 or TRBV12-4 with TRBJ2-5; 8 bases agree with TRBD2. The CDR3 has 14 residues. V was clipped by 4 bases and J by 4 bases; unmatched bases: 5. For the CDR3, the DNA is TGTGCCAGCAGTTCAAGTAGCGGGGCAGAGACCCAGTACTTC. This translates into CASSSSSGAETQYF.

Ten or more counts support this clonotype. The chain links TRBV29-1 to TRBJ2-5; 7 nucleotides align to TRBD1. There are 12 residues in the CDR3. CDR1 and CDR2 (germline): SQVTM, ANQGSEA. V trimming: 6 bases; J trimming: 3 bases; junction bases outside the gene matches: 4. The CDR3 loop is CSVTGDEETQYF. Here the CDR3 DNA reads TGCAGCGTAACAGGGGATGAAGAGACCCAGTACTTC. Supplemented by reference TRBV29-1 and TRBJ2-5, the full variable domain reads SAVISQKPSRDICQRGTSLTIQCQVDSQVTMMFWYRQQPGQSLTLIATANQGSEATYESGFVIDKFPISRPNLTFSTLTVSNMSPEDSSIYLCSVTGDEETQYFGPGTRLLVL.

V gene TRBV7-2 combines with J gene TRBJ2-7; the D call may be TRBD1 or TRBD2 (5 bases each). V was cut by 2 bases and J by 8 bases, with 16 bases left in between. CDR3 length: 14 residues. The germline V gene has CDR1 SGHTA and CDR2 FQGNSA. CDR3 DNA: TGTGCCAGCAGCTTAACAGGTTGGGGGACCCAGCAGTACGTC. It yields the protein CASSLTGWGTQQYV.

This clonotype appeared a few times. This sequence joins TRBV20-1 and TRBJ2-7; 7 bases are shared with TRBD2. The CDR3 totals 13 residues. CDR1 and CDR2 from the germline V gene are DFQATT and SNEGSKA (reference sequence). The J segment lost 0 bases and the V segment lost 6 bases, leaving 5 bases of the junction unmatched. In DNA form, the CDR3 reads TGCAGTGCCCCCCGGGACTACTCCTACGAGCAGTACTTC. Its protein is CSAPRDYSYEQYF.

The table lists this clonotype with a few counts. The chain links TRBV5-4 to TRBJ2-1; 10 nucleotides match TRBD1. The ends lost 2 bases at V and 2 bases at J; junction bases unmatched: 4. Per germline, CDR1 SGHNT and CDR2 YYREEE (reference sequence). The CDR3 extends over 16 amino acids. CDR3 region: CASSLQTGGTYNEQFF. The DNA of the CDR3 is TGTGCCAGCAGCTTACAGACAGGGGGCACCTACAATGAGCAGTTCTTC.

The J gene is TRBJ2-5, the V gene TRBV7-2; D possibly corresponds to TRBD1 (6 bases). The CDR3 is made up of 16 amino acids. The V end lost 3 bases, the J end lost 5 bases, and 19 bases lay between the germline ends. Per germline, CDR1 SGHTA and CDR2 FQGNSA. CDR3 coding DNA: TGTGCCAGCAGCTTGGAGTCCGCCAGGGGCTCGGAGACCCAGTACTTC. It specifies CASSLESARGSETQYF.

This clonotype has more than one count but fewer than ten. The CDR3 sequence is CASRQGQNYEQYF. The CDR3 coding sequence is TGTGCCAGCAGACAAGGACAGAACTACGAGCAGTACTTC. The V gene is TRBV6-5, the J gene TRBJ2-7; possibly TRBD1 for D (6 bases). The CDR3 totals 13 residues. Germline CDR1 is MNHEY and CDR2 is SVGAGI. V shed 6 bases and J shed 3 bases, with 12 bases lying between them.

This clonotype was observed a handful of times. The chain has TRBV4-3 and TRBJ1-1, with D possibly TRBD1 on 6 matching bases. Trimming left V 0 bases short and J 3 bases short, with 11 bases between. The CDR3 runs 15 residues. Germline loops: CDR1 LGHNA, CDR2 YSLEER. The chain's CDR3 is CASSQDSGGDTEAFF. CDR3 sequence (DNA): TGCGCCAGCAGCCAAGATTCGGGGGGCGACACTGAAGCTTTCTTT.

V gene TRBV3-1 combines with J gene TRBJ2-5; the D is unclear. V dropped 1 base and J dropped 9 bases, with 9 bases sitting between them. Germline loops: CDR1 LGHDT, CDR2 YNNKEL (reference sequence). This CDR3 is built from 12 residues. The CDR3 sequence is CASSQGGSPQYF. The CDR3 nucleotides are TGTGCCAGCAGCCAAGGGGGAAGTCCCCAGTACTTC.

This clonotype was seen a handful of times. V is TRBV12-3 or TRBV12-4 and J is TRBJ1-1; D is possibly TRBD1 (5 bases). This CDR3 comprises 14 residues. The ends were cut back, 3 bases at V and 2 bases at J, with 10 bases in the middle. The CDR3 DNA reads TGTGCCAGCAGTTTCACAGGTTTTAACACTGAAGCTTTCTTT. It translates to CASSFTGFNTEAFF.